The 5 T cell receptor beta chains below come from one sample, sequenced in a study of T cell changes during pregnancy in multiple sclerosis (dated by TCRdb to the late 2010s). Library prep was done by the immunoSEQ multiplex PCR assay. TCRdb obtained this table from immuneACCESS and retained in-frame rearrangements with V and J assigned. These tables miss some clones; where compared with another copy, unresolved V genes account for less than half of the shortfall, and the remainder is unexplained. The sample table holds approximately 130,000 clones, of which roughly 95% were seen once. The top ten clonotypes cover 0.44% of the sample. The input for sequencing was peripheral blood, taken after pregnancy. These receptors came from a female donor with multiple sclerosis, enrolled in a pregnancy study.

V is TRBV19 and J is TRBJ2-1; D possibly corresponds to TRBD1 (5 bases). The CDR3 is 13 amino acids. Trimming shortened V by 5 bases and J by 7 bases, and 12 bases separated the two germline ends. Germline V gives CDR1 LNHDA, CDR2 SQIVND (reference sequence). The CDR3 sequence: CASSLDKRNEQFF. Written as DNA, the CDR3 is TGTGCCAGTAGTCTGGACAAAAGGAATGAGCAGTTCTTC.

V usage is TRBV7-2 and J usage is TRBJ2-2, with 11 bases that match TRBD2. CDR1 and CDR2 (germline): SGHTA, FQGNSA. V lost 0 bases, J lost 7 bases, and 7 bases stayed unmatched. The CDR3 contains 17 residues. DNA for the CDR3: TGTGCCAGCAGCTTAGCGCGTAGCGGGAGGGCCCTCGGGGAGCTGTTTTTT. Translating it yields CASSLARSGRALGELFF.

The chain couples TRBV5-6 to TRBJ2-7, with D unclear. The germline V gene has CDR1 SGHDT and CDR2 YYEEEE. V gave up 1 base and J gave up 4 bases, with 15 bases separating them. The CDR3 extends over 15 amino acids. As DNA, the CDR3 is TGTGCCAGCAGCTTGCTTGCGAGGAACCAGTACGAGCAGTACTTC. Amino acid sequence: CASSLLARNQYEQYF.

The chain carries TRBV19 and TRBJ2-7, with D hard to call. CDR1 is LNHDA, CDR2 SQIVND, per germline (reference sequence). The CDR3 runs 13 residues. Deletions cut 3 bases from V and 4 bases from J, with 10 bases between. Here the CDR3 DNA reads TGTGCCAGTAGTATGAGAAGCCATTACGAGCAGTACTTC. It encodes CASSMRSHYEQYF. Based on the CDR3 plus reference TRBV19 and TRBJ2-7, the full variable domain is DGGITQSPKYLFRKEGQNVTLSCEQNLNHDAMYWYRQDPGQGLRLIYYSQIVNDFQKGDIAEGYSVSREKKESFPLTVTSAQKNPTAFYLCASSMRSHYEQYFGPGTRLTVT.

The chain has TRBV5-1 and TRBJ1-1; D is undetermined. Germline lookup yields CDR1 SGHRS and CDR2 YFSETQ. The CDR3 contains 13 residues. V was clipped by 3 bases and J by 4 bases, with 10 bases between them. Here the CDR3 DNA reads TGCGCCAGCAGCTGGGGTCGGGGCACTGAAGCTTTCTTT. This codes for CASSWGRGTEAFF.